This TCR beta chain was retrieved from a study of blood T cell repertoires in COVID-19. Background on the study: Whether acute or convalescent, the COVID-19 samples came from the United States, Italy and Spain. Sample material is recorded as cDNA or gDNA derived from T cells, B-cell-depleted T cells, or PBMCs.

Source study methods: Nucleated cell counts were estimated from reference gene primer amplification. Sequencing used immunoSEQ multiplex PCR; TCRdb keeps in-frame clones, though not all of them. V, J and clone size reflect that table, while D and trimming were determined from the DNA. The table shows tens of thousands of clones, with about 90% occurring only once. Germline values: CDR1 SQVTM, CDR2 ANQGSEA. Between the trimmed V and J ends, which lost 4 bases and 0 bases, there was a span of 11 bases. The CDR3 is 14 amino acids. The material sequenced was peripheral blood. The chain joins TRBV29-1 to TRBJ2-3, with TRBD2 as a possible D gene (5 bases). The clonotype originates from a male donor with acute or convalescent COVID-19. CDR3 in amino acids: CSVVVQRSTDTQYF. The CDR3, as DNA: TGCAGCGTTGTGGTCCAGCGGAGCACAGATACGCAGTATTTT.